This passage covers 7 T cell receptor beta chains from one sample sequenced in a study of shared clonotypes between healthy human individuals. Some clones are missing from TCRdb's copy, which holds only in-frame ones; the method was immunoSEQ multiplex PCR. The data hold some 2.1 million clones, with roughly 94% observed a single time. The sample was naive CD4+ T cells sorted from blood. Regarding subset: CD45RA+ positively selected. The origin of the receptors is a man younger than 35 in good health.

This chain uses TRBV5-1 with TRBJ1-1; D is undetermined. CDR1 is SGHRS and CDR2 is YFSETQ in the germline V gene. V was pared by 3 bases and J by 1 base, with 7 bases between. This CDR3 is built from 13 residues. The CDR3 sequence: CASSSSGNTEAFF. The CDR3 DNA reads as TGCGCCAGCAGCTCCTCGGGGAACACTGAAGCTTTCTTT. The variable domain in full, with the rest retrieved from reference TRBV5-1 and TRBJ1-1, is KAGVTQTPRYLIKTRGQQVTLSCSPISGHRSVSWYQQTPGQGLQFLFEYFSETQRNKGNFPGRFSGRQFSNSRSEMNVSTLELGDSALYLCASSSSGNTEAFFGQGTRLTVV.

The gene calls are TRBV2 and TRBJ1-2, with 7 nucleotides matching TRBD1. Germline trimming cut 3 bases from V and 5 bases from J; bases unmatched to any gene: 9. This CDR3 has 15 amino acids. Per the germline V gene, CDR1 is SNHLY and CDR2 is FYNNEI. CDR3 coding DNA: TGTGCCAGCAGTGAGGGTCGAGACAGGGTATATGGCTACACCTTC. Encoded protein: CASSEGRDRVYGYTF.

The chain joins TRBV19 to TRBJ2-1; a weak D match, TRBD2 (5 bases). Per germline, CDR1 LNHDA and CDR2 SQIVND (reference sequence). Trimming left V 4 bases short and J 0 bases short, with 10 bases between. This CDR3 has 15 amino acids. CDR3 coding DNA: TGTGCCAGTAGTAGTGGCGGGTACTCCTACAATGAGCAGTTCTTC. Translation: CASSSGGYSYNEQFF.

CDR3 protein: CASSKAYQGGREQYF. In DNA, the CDR3 is TGTGCCAGCAGCAAAGCCTACCAGGGGGGTCGTGAGCAGTACTTC. The genes are TRBV21-1 and TRBJ2-7; the tabulated D call, TRBD1, remains unverified against the DNA. TRBV21-1 is classified as a pseudogene. CDR3 length: 15 residues.

Turning to this clone: The sample contains more than one DNA sequence encoding this CDR3. The chain links TRBV28 to TRBJ1-5, with D possibly TRBD1 on 6 matching bases. This CDR3 contains 14 residues. Germline CDR1 is MDHEN and CDR2 is SYDVKM. Trimming stripped 3 bases from V and 2 bases from J, with 8 bases between. The CDR3 reads CASSLGGRNQPQHF. As DNA, the CDR3 is TGTGCCAGCAGTTTGGGGGGCCGCAATCAGCCCCAGCATTTT.

The chain carries TRBV10-3 and TRBJ2-5; the match to TRBD2 covers 9 bases. This CDR3 is built from 14 residues. Trimming removed 4 bases from V and 5 bases from J; junction bases left unmatched: 5. CDR1 and CDR2 (germline): ENHRY, SYGVKD. CDR3 sequence (DNA): TGTGCCATCAGTGCCCCCACTAGCGGGGAGACCCAGTACTTC. Its protein is CAISAPTSGETQYF.

The chain carries TRBV5-4 and TRBJ2-1, with 9 bases identical to TRBD2. The germline V gene encodes CDR1 SGHNT and CDR2 YYREEE (reference sequence). The CDR3 contains 17 residues. V gave up 4 bases and J gave up 3 bases; unmatched junction bases: 11. The CDR3 sequence: CASSRVAGGPNYNEQFF. The CDR3 DNA follows: TGTGCCAGCAGCCGGGTTGCGGGAGGGCCTAACTACAATGAGCAGTTCTTC.